This entry lists 5 T cell receptor beta chains sequenced from one sample in a study of CD8+ T cells in alopecia areata. RNA was extracted and reverse transcribed into cDNA as the sequencing template. The table came from immunoSEQ multiplex PCR; TCRdb's copy has only in-frame clones and leaves some out. The sample lists around 190,000 clones, around 60% seen once, with around 0.69% in the top ten. Treatment indicated: oral pan-JAK inhibitor, 5-10 mg twice daily. The sample in question was CD4+ T cells sorted from blood, obtained at week 4, from a patient treated with tofacitinib. These TCRs come from a human donor with alopecia areata.

V usage is TRBV28 and J usage is TRBJ1-1, with 8 bases matching TRBD1. V gave up 7 bases and J gave up 6 bases; unmatched junction bases: 4. The CDR3 loop spans 12 amino acids. Per germline, CDR1 MDHEN and CDR2 SYDVKM. CDR3 residues: CASKDRGAEAFF. For the CDR3, the DNA is TGTGCCAGCAAAGACAGGGGCGCTGAAGCTTTCTTT. The whole variable domain, remainder taken from reference TRBV28 and TRBJ1-1, is DVKVTQSSRYLVKRTGEKVFLECVQDMDHENMFWYRQDPGLGLRLIYFSYDVKMKEKGDIPEGYSVSREKKERFSLILESASTNQTSMYLCASKDRGAEAFFGQGTRLTVV.

This clone was seen a handful of times. V and J are TRBV29-1 and TRBJ2-6, with D maybe TRBD2 (6 bases). Between the trimmed V and J ends, which lost 7 bases and 0 bases, there was a span of 19 bases. The CDR3 length is 17 residues. Germline CDR1 and CDR2: SQVTM and ANQGSEA. CDR3 residues: CSASFGTGSSGANVLTF. Here the CDR3 DNA reads TGCAGCGCTTCATTTGGGACTGGTAGCTCTGGGGCCAACGTCCTGACTTTC.

The chain carries TRBV30 and TRBJ1-3; D gene uncertain. V was shortened by 2 bases and J by 4 bases, with 21 bases between the two germline ends. The CDR3 extends over 17 amino acids. Germline CDR1 reads GTSNPN; CDR2 reads SVGIG (reference sequence). The CDR3 loop reads CAWSPPLGQPWGNTIYF. The DNA for the CDR3 is TGTGCCTGGAGTCCCCCTTTAGGCCAGCCTTGGGGAAACACCATATATTTT.

This chain uses TRBV6-5 with TRBJ2-7; D uncertain. Germline lookup yields CDR1 MNHEY and CDR2 SVGAGI. The CDR3 sequence is 13 residues long. With 2 bases removed from V and 0 bases from J, the gap between germline ends came to 5 bases. As DNA, the CDR3 is TGTGCCAGCAGTTACAAGAACTCCTACGAGCAGTACTTC. Residues: CASSYKNSYEQYF.

This chain uses TRBV10-3 with TRBJ1-2; D might be TRBD1 (6 bases). The V end was cut by 10 bases, the J end by 1 base, with 19 bases between. CDR1 is ENHRY, CDR2 SYGVKD, per germline. CDR3 length: 15 residues. The CDR3 loop is CATRKGQSLNYGYTF. The CDR3 DNA reads TGTGCCACCCGGAAGGGACAATCCCTTAACTATGGCTACACCTTC.